One T cell receptor beta chain is described in this entry. The data stem from a study of blood T cell repertoires in COVID-19. About the study: PBMCs, B-cell-depleted T cells, or T cells provided the cDNA or gDNA that made up the material.

Some clones are missing from TCRdb's copy, which holds only in-frame ones; the method was immunoSEQ multiplex PCR. The sample carries 500,000 to 600,000 clones, about 89% recorded once. A Seattle source enrolled patients during active infection and followed them longitudinally. CDR1 is KGHSH and CDR2 is LQKENI in the germline V gene. This CDR3 is built from 13 residues. The V end was cut by 3 bases, the J end by 9 bases, with 12 bases between. V gene TRBV18 combines with J gene TRBJ2-1, with unresolved D. Sequenced input: peripheral blood. This TCR came from a woman between 45 and 65 years old with COVID-19, enrolled during active disease. In DNA, the CDR3 is TGTGCCAGCTCACCTAGCTACCAAACTGAGCAGTTCTTC. It codes for CASSPSYQTEQFF.